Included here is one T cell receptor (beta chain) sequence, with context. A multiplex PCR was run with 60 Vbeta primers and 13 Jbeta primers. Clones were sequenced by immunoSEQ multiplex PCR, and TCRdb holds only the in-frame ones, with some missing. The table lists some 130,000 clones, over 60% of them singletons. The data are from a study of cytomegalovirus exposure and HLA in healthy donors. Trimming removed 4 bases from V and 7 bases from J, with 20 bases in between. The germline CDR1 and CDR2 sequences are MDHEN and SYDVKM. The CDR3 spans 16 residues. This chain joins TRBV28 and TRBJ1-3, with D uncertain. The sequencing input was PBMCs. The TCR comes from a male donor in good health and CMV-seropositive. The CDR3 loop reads CASSSSTGLAFNTIYF. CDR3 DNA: TGTGCCAGCAGTTCATCAACGGGGTTGGCCTTCAACACCATATATTTT.